These 5 T cell receptor beta chains were sequenced from one sample in a study of tumor-infiltrating lymphocytes in primary liver carcinoma. Joint extraction of RNA and DNA used about 17-31 mg of bulk tissue that was unsorted. Making TCR beta cDNA involved approximately 0.5 ug total RNA and a constant-region primer. For TCR beta, libraries were produced by three nested multiplex PCR rounds using slightly modified ARM-PCR. The opening two PCR rounds, about 11 cycles each, paired TRBV1-TRBV30 forward primers with a C-beta reverse primer. One entry per CDR3 protein, called by TCRdb with MiXCR from the multiplex PCR reads. The sample holds 100,000 to 120,000 distinct CDR3 sequences, around 84% seen once. The sample was liver tumor tissue from sampling region 3. Subset denoted: tumor region T3, left-lateral pole. The receptors originated from a man aged 35-49 years with primary liver carcinoma and hepatitis B virus infection.

This clonotype appeared a single time. At one of its ends the junction is not consistent with the germline gene, which may arise from a read error. The CDR3 sequence is CVSSPTRDSLKTEAFF. The CDR3 nucleotides read TGTGTCAGCTCACCAACCCGCGACAGTCTGAAGACTGAAGCTTTCTTT. This sequence joins TRBV18 and TRBJ1-1; weak D call: TRBD1 (5 bases). The CDR3 has 16 amino acids. Germline loops: CDR1 KGHSH, CDR2 LQKENI.

As regards this clonotype: Sequence at one end of the junction differs from germline and may be a read error. The chain employs TRBV3-1 and TRBJ1-1; D unclear. Looked up from germline, CDR1 is LGHDT and CDR2 is YNNKEL (reference sequence). CDR3 size: 14 residues. CDR3 in DNA: TGTGCCAGCAGCCAAGGCAGGTCTCACACTGGAGCTTTCTTT. This translates into CASSQGRSHTGAFF.

Worth noting for this clonotype: A junction boundary mismatches the germline segment, possibly from a read error. The V call is TRBV10-3, the J call TRBJ2-1; D remains unclear. Germline V lookup: CDR1 ENHRY, CDR2 SYGVKD. The CDR3 is made up of 14 amino acids. The CDR3 DNA follows: TGTGTCATCGCCCAGGCCCTTGGCTACAATGAGCAGTTCTTC. Translation gives CVIAQALGYNEQFF.

As to this clonotype: At one boundary the junction diverges from the germline segment, which might be a read error. CDR3 nucleotides: TGTGCCAGCATCCAAGATGTGACAGGGGGCACTGAAGCTTTCTTC. It specifies CASIQDVTGGTEAFF. This chain links TRBV4-2 with TRBJ1-1; 10 bases are shared with TRBD1. From germline, CDR1 is LGHNA and CDR2 YNFKEQ. The CDR3 covers 15 residues.

This clonotype is deemed large (0.1 to 1%). This rearrangement joins TRBV14 to TRBJ2-1; 8 nucleotides agree with TRBD2. J gave up 5 bases and V 6 bases, and 12 bases lay outside the gene matches. The germline V gene has CDR1 SGHDN and CDR2 FVKESK. This CDR3 spans 16 amino acids. CDR3 DNA sequence: TGTGCCAGCAGTGCCGTAGCGGGATGGGTAAACAATGAGCAGTTCTTC. Protein product: CASSAVAGWVNNEQFF.